The 5 T cell receptor beta chains in this list originate from one sample, sequenced in a study of T cell changes during pregnancy in multiple sclerosis. Method: immunoSEQ multiplex PCR; TCRdb's copy keeps in-frame clones and lacks some. This repertoire shows tens of thousands of clones, approximately 90% found once; its top ten account for about 6.9%. The sample here was CD8+ T cells from peripheral blood mononuclear cells, taken in the second trimester of pregnancy. These receptors all stem from a female donor with multiple sclerosis, enrolled in a pregnancy study.

The CDR3, as DNA: TGCAGCGCCGGGACAGGGGAAGGCGCTGAAGCTTTCTTT. Its protein is CSAGTGEGAEAFF. This chain connects TRBV29-1 to TRBJ1-1, with 10 positions matching TRBD1. The V gene end was trimmed by 7 bases and the J gene end by 6 bases; junction bases not matched to a gene: 8. Per germline, CDR1 SQVTM and CDR2 ANQGSEA. This CDR3 has 13 residues.

The CDR3 here is CASSIARNTEAFF. For the CDR3, the DNA is TGTGCCAGTAGTATAGCCCGGAACACTGAAGCTTTCTTT. The chain carries TRBV19 and TRBJ1-1, with unresolved D. This CDR3 region has 13 residues. Trimming took 1 base from V and 1 from J, leaving 4 bases between them. Germline CDR1 and CDR2: LNHDA and SQIVND (reference sequence).

The chain employs TRBV7-9 and TRBJ2-3; tentatively, D is TRBD2 (6 bases). Germline V lookup: CDR1 SEHNR, CDR2 FQNEAQ (reference sequence). Deletions cut 3 bases from V and 3 bases from J, with 10 bases between. CDR3 length: 14 residues. CDR3 loop: CASSLDSGTDTQYF. The CDR3 bases are TGTGCCAGCAGCTTGGATAGCGGTACAGATACGCAGTATTTT.

The chain is built from TRBV7-9 and TRBJ2-1; 8 bases align to TRBD2. The CDR3 contains 16 residues. From germline, CDR1 is SEHNR and CDR2 FQNEAQ (reference sequence). Unmatched junction bases numbered 8, after V lost 3 bases and J lost 4 bases. The CDR3 DNA reads as TGTGCCAGCAGCTTCACTACCGGGACTAGTTACAATGAGCAGTTCTTC. As protein: CASSFTTGTSYNEQFF.

V usage is TRBV2 and J usage is TRBJ2-1; the match to TRBD2 covers 10 bases. The V segment lost 5 bases and the J segment 7 bases; nucleotides outside the gene matches: 8. This CDR3 spans 15 amino acids. Germline CDR1 SNHLY, CDR2 FYNNEI. CDR3 in amino acids: CASSQLAGPENEQFF. The CDR3 bases are TGTGCCAGCAGTCAACTAGCGGGGCCTGAGAATGAGCAGTTCTTC.